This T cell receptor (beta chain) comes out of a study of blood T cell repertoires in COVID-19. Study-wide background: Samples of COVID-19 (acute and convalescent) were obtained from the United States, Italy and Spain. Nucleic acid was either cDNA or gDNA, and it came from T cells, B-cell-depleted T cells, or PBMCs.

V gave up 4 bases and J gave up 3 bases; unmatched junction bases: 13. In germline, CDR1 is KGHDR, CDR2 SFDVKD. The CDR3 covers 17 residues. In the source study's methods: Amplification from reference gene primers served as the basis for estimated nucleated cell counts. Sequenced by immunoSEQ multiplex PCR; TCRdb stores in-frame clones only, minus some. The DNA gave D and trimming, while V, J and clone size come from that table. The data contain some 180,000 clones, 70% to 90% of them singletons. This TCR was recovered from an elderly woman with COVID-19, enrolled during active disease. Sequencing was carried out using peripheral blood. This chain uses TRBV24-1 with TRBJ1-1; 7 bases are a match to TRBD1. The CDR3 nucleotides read TGTGCCACCAGTGAGCCCCAAGAGGGGGCTATCGACACTGAAGCTTTCTTT. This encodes CATSEPQEGAIDTEAFF.